This T cell receptor (beta chain) was captured by sequencing in a study of beta chain features in type 1 diabetes. General observations from the study: VDJ junctions from patients with type 1 diabetes contained fewer insertions and more deletions.

Investigators reverse transcribed all isolated RNA, so they sequenced expressed TCRB transcripts. The protocol was immunoSEQ multiplex PCR, while the TCRdb copy is restricted to in-frame clones and leaves out a portion. The data hold 140,000 to 150,000 clones, with nearly 50% observed a single time. As concerns this clone: Its cognate antigen is unknown.

The TCR originated in a man aged 18 to 30 in good health. The source material was Tregs from blood.

The CDR3 DNA reads as TGTGCCAGCAGCCGGGGACTAGCGGGGACCCAGTACTTC. Translation gives CASSRGLAGTQYF. The chain links TRBV11-2 to TRBJ2-5, with 12 bases lining up with TRBD2. CDR1 and CDR2 from the germline V gene are SGHAT and FQNNGV. CDR3 length: 13 amino acids. J was trimmed by 7 bases and V by 5 bases; bases with no gene match: 2.